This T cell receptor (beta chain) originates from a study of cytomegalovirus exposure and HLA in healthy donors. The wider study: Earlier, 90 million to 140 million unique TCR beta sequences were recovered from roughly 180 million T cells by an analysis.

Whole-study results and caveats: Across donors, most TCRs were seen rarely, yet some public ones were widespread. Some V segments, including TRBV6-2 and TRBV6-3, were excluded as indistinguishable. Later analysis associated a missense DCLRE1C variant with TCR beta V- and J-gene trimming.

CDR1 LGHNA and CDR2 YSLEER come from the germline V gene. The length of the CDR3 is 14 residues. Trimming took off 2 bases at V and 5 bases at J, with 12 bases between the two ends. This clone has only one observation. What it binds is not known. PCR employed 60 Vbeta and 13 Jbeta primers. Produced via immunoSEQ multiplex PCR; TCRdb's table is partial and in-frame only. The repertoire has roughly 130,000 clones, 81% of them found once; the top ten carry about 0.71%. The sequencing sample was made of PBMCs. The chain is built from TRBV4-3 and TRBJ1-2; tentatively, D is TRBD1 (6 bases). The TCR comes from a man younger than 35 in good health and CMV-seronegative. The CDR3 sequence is CASSQSHGQYGYTF. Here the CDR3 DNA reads TGCGCCAGCAGCCAATCCCACGGACAGTATGGCTACACCTTC.